The clone carrying this TCR beta chain was picked up a small number of times. Its antigen is currently unknown. In TCRdb, the 5' RACE reads were re-called with MiXCR into one record per CDR3 protein. The sample records 180,000 or so distinct CDR3 sequences, around a tenth being singletons. The data were obtained in a study of T-cell memory formation after mild COVID-19. Study outcomes and limitations: CD4+ clones that contracted lay mainly in CM and EM; CD8+ ones lay in EMRA.

The CDR3 is 15 amino acids. Germline-derived CDR1 and CDR2 are SNHLY and FYNNEI. V lost 1 base, J lost 7 bases, and 6 bases stayed unmatched. The TCR sequence derives from a man aged 18 to 29 who had mild COVID-19 (a few samples of this study predate the infection). Cell type and time point are not known. Sequencing used PBMCs or a T cell subset sorted from them (not recorded which). The chain links TRBV2 to TRBJ2-1; 8 bases map to TRBD2. The chain's CDR3 is CASSEDAGGWNEQFF. In DNA, the CDR3 is TGTGCCAGCAGTGAAGACGCGGGGGGATGGAATGAGCAGTTCTTC.